The clone carrying this T cell receptor (beta chain) was found a few times. These data come from a study of blood T cells in healthy people across ages. Germline CDR1 reads SGHKS; CDR2 reads YYEKEE (reference sequence). The CDR3 loop spans 14 amino acids. The ends were cut back, 5 bases at V and 8 bases at J, with 17 bases in the middle. For the second PCR, which ran for roughly 6 to 12 cycles, a sample-barcoded 5' primer and a J-beta primer mix were used. TCRdb independently ran MiXCR on the 5' RACE reads; one entry per CDR3 protein. The sample holds some 800,000 distinct CDR3 sequences, 40% to 50% seen once. Total RNA was extracted at no less than 5.5 micrograms per sample.

The sequence derives from a man aged 60 to 69 in good health. The sequenced material came from blood. V gene TRBV5-5 combines with J gene TRBJ2-1, with TRBD1 as a possible D gene (6 bases). The CDR3 sequence is CASRTGNAGDEQFF. CDR3 coding DNA: TGTGCCAGCAGAACAGGGAACGCGGGCGATGAGCAGTTCTTC.